This T cell receptor beta chain was documented in a study of T cells after posttransplantation cyclophosphamide. Study-wide points: Blood and skin or GI T cell repertoires showed limited TRB overlap. Recipient CMV seropositivity and CMV reactivation strongly tracked TRB clonality.

The method was immunoSEQ multiplex PCR; TCRdb's version includes in-frame clones alone and lacks a portion of them. Recorded here are 15,000 to 20,000 clones, none singletons. This clone is medium-sized by share. Its antigen remains unidentified. Cyclophosphamide on days +3 and +4 followed busulfan-fludarabine conditioning and a marrow graft. This CDR3 contains 13 residues. Germline trimming cut 4 bases from V and 6 bases from J; bases unmatched to any gene: 6. Germline CDR1 reads SGHNT; CDR2 reads YYREEE (reference sequence). The receptor's source is a female patient aged 25-40 years who received an allogeneic stem cell transplant from a related donor, was CMV-positive, and had no GVHD. Some T cells may be supplied by the graft donor. The J gene is TRBJ1-1, the V gene TRBV5-4, with 7 nucleotides matching TRBD1. The material was PBMCs, obtained after allogeneic stem cell transplant with posttransplant cyclophosphamide. CDR3 amino acids: CASSAGTAPEAFF. The CDR3 region has the DNA TGTGCCAGCAGCGCGGGGACAGCTCCTGAAGCTTTCTTT.